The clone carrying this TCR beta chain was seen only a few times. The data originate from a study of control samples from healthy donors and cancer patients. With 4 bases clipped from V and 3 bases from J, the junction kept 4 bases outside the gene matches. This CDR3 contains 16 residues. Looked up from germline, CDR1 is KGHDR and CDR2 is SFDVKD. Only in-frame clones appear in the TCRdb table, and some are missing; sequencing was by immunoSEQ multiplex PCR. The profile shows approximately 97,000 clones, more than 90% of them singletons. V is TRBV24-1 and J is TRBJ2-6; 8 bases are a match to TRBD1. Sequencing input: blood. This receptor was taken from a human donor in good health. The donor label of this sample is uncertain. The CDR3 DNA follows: TGTGCCACCAGTGACCAGACAGGGGATGGGGCCAACGTCCTGACTTTC. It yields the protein CATSDQTGDGANVLTF.